The present TCR beta chain was sequenced within a study of T cell responses to AZD1222 COVID-19 vaccine. Findings and limits, study-wide: Reports indicate that nearly half of spike-specific TCRs are directed at unmutated variant regions. With dominance at 160-218 and 743-854, vaccine-associated CD4 TCRs spanned spike. Donors, mostly white British, included more females; clonal diversity was possibly underestimated.

As regards this clone: The target antigen is unknown.

V shed 6 bases and J shed 6 bases, with 15 bases lying between them. The CDR3 extends over 13 amino acids. CDR1 and CDR2 from the germline V gene are ENHRY and SYGVKD. Measured with immunoSEQ multiplex PCR; TCRdb has only the in-frame clones, and not every one. The sample lists 150,000 or so clones; roughly 91% were seen once. This clonotype was obtained from an adult who received the AZD1222 COVID-19 vaccine. This chain links TRBV10-3 with TRBJ2-7; D tentatively fits TRBD1 or TRBD2 (5 bases each). Sequencing was performed on peripheral blood, taken 28 days after the second AZD1222 dose. The chain's CDR3 is CAIRGDPGGEQYF. DNA of the CDR3: TGTGCCATCAGAGGGGATCCAGGAGGCGAGCAGTACTTC.